This record concerns one T cell receptor beta chain sequence. This clone was found once. Its antigen has not been determined. Within one base of it there is no much larger clone, and no base qualities were kept. The data belong to a study of CD8 T cell repertoires and HIV-1 epitope variants (dated by TCRdb to between 2020 and 2021). Regarding the research as a whole: T cells were stimulated in separate culture wells with each of twenty-five peptides representing autologous and known Gag and Nef epitope variants. A total of about 83 T cell cultures were run, with each culture condition performed in triplicate except for one peptide, which was performed in duplicate. A 1M T cell aliquot was kept as an uncultured baseline condition, separate from the 83 T cell cultures. The epitopes tested covered three Gag epitope families plus Nef HW9 and YT9. A CMV, EBV and flu peptide pool, the Ebola AY9 epitope as negative control, and a no-peptide well were included as control conditions. For roughly 10 days the cultures were kept in IMDM with gentamicin, and on days 3 and 7 half of the media was changed with IL-2, IL-7 and IL-15 added. T cells were enriched with the EasySep Human T Cell Enrichment Kit and co-cultured with equal numbers of autologous T cell-negative cells as antigen-presenting cells.

Sequencing of TCR beta CDR3 regions was performed at survey depth on the immunoSEQ platform. The QIAamp DNA micro kit was used to extract genomic DNA from every cultured and uncultured CD8+ T cell population. Per the source publication's procedure: Any sample with under 5,000 productive reads was excluded, and this exclusion removed about 7% of the 75 cultures stimulated with HIV peptides. A MANAFEST web app trimmed sequences to CDR3 and removed nonproductive sequences, CDR3s under 5 amino acids, and those not starting C or ending F/W. Antigen-specific clonotypes had to expand in at least 2 of 3 replicates versus no-peptide control at FDR 0.01, only within one epitope family. A specific clonotype also had to show a frequency at least fivefold higher than in wells stimulated with peptides from other epitope families. Entries here come from immuneACCESS through TCRdb and include only in-frame sequences with V and J called. Some clones fail to appear in such tables; in the studies checked, an unresolved V gene covers under half of the shortfall, and the cause of the remainder is unknown. V and J calls and clone size are copied from that table; D and trimming were computed from the DNA. This sample comprises under 2,500 clones, 72% of them detected only once. Clones ranked in the top ten supply less than 50% of the sample.

At the junction V is shortened by 1 base and J by 1 base, with 7 bases in between. Including the terminal cysteine and phenylalanine, the CDR3 comprises 14 residues. CDR3 DNA only is kept here, 42 bases in frame from base 1. CDR1 is given as LGHNA and CDR2 as YSLEER, both from the germline V gene. Overall study outcomes, separate from this receptor: The study identified roughly ten antigen-specific TCR beta clonotypes, about six of which appeared to be cross-reactive for autologous or known escape epitope variants. About five clonotypes recognized the Nef KF9 family and one the HW9 family, with no responses to the TAALDMSHF plasma variant. The assay identified only TCR beta chains and indicated proliferation in response to antigen, without indicating T cell function or cytokine profile.

The EasySep Human CD8+ T Cell Enrichment Kit was used on day 10 to isolate CD8+ T cells from every culture. Sequences were obtained from cultured CD8+ T cells derived from PBMCs. The TCR was taken from a male donor with HIV. This receptor chain uses TRBV4-3 and TRBJ1-1; no D gene call is confident. The DNA reads as follows: TGCGCCAGCAGCCAAGGAGGAAGGAACACTGAAGCTTTCTTT. The resulting protein is CASSQGGRNTEAFF.